This TCR beta chain stems from a study of cytomegalovirus exposure and HLA in healthy donors. Study at large: Ancestry clustering placed around 81% of approximately 420 genotyped donors in the Caucasian-associated cluster.

Per germline, CDR1 SGHVS and CDR2 FQNEAQ. Trimming at V came to 7 bases and at J to 4 bases, leaving 9 bases not matched to a gene. This CDR3 is 16 amino acids long. In the PCR, 60 Vbeta and 13 Jbeta primers were used. Produced via immunoSEQ multiplex PCR; TCRdb's table is partial and in-frame only. Of about 89,000 clones listed, approximately 65% are singletons. Notes on this clone: What it binds is not known.

Study results and limitations: Reports credit the classifier with highly specific, highly sensitive diagnosis of cytomegalovirus status. In vitro testing confirmed a few CMV-associated chains as specific for CMV antigens. Reports state that TCR beta sequences accurately predicted most subjects' HLA-A and HLA-B alleles.

The material sequenced was PBMCs. This TCR was sampled from a man aged 25-45 years in good health and CMV-seronegative. The chain is built from TRBV7-8 and TRBJ2-5; 13 nucleotides align to TRBD2. This chain's CDR3 is CASIRRLAGGRETQYF. Here the CDR3 DNA reads TGTGCCAGCATCCGGAGACTAGCGGGGGGTAGAGAGACCCAGTACTTC.